The clone carrying this T cell receptor beta chain was counted only a few times. Per germline, CDR1 SGHVS and CDR2 FQNEAQ. CDR3 length: 15 residues. Trimming cost V 0 bases and J 3 bases; bases outside gene matches: 3. Preparation of the TCRbeta library involved a method that used unique molecular identifiers. TCRdb recomputed calls from the PCR reads with MiXCR, one row per CDR3 protein. The sample includes a few hundred thousand distinct CDR3 sequences, roughly 18% of them seen just once. The data belong to a study of T-cell reconstitution after alpha-beta-depleted transplantation in children. This chain connects TRBV7-8 to TRBJ2-5, with 8 nucleotides matching TRBD1. The input for sequencing was PBMCs from the stem cell graft donor, taken from the stem cell graft. This clonotype was sampled from a human donor who donated a stem cell graft to a child with acute lymphoblastic leukemia. The CDR3 DNA sequence: TGTGCCAGCAGCTTAGCGAGGACAGGGAAAGAGACCCAGTACTTC. Protein: CASSLARTGKETQYF.